This T cell receptor beta chain appears in the sequencing data of a study of tumor-infiltrating lymphocytes in primary liver carcinoma. Regarding the study as a whole: Tumor-adjacent and tumor-blood pairs showed less overlap than tumor region pairs.

TCR beta cDNA was made from 400 to 600 ng total RNA with a constant-region primer. Generation of the TCR beta libraries relied on three nested multiplex PCR rounds using slightly modified ARM-PCR. Rounds one and two of PCR, each of around 11 cycles, were primed with TRBV1-TRBV30 forward primers and a C-beta reverse primer. TCRdb reprocessed the multiplex PCR reads via MiXCR and lists one record per CDR3 protein. This table holds about 99,000 distinct CDR3 sequences, around three quarters found once. This clonotype occurred a few times. Its target is not known. This may come from a read error, since a much larger clone is one base off. Scientists recovered RNA and DNA together from roughly 18-30 mg of unsorted bulk tissue. Patients underwent surgical resection for primary liver carcinoma. Histology found more than 75% viable tumor cells per sample. The germline V gene encodes CDR1 SQVTM and CDR2 ANQGSEA. The CDR3 is 13 residues long. V was cut by 4 bases and J by 0 bases, with 8 bases left in between.

The source material was liver tumor tissue from sampling region 5. Subset specified: tumor region T5, tumor centre. The V and J genes are TRBV29-1 and TRBJ2-3; D call uncertain. The origin of this receptor is a woman aged 60-75 years with primary liver carcinoma and hepatitis B virus infection. The CDR3 spells CSVGGNSTDTQYF. Written as DNA, the CDR3 is TGCAGCGTTGGTGGGAATAGCACAGATACGCAGTATTTT.